The text below deals with one TCR beta chain. Its cognate antigen is unknown. This table comes from immunoSEQ multiplex PCR, and its TCRdb copy is limited to in-frame clones, with some not included. The sample contains more than 80,000 clones, 85% to 95% of which appear only once. This CDR3 is built from 12 residues. Trimming took off 7 bases at V and 4 bases at J, with 8 bases between the two ends. Germline V gene lookup returns CDR1 SNHLY and CDR2 FYNNEI. These data originate in a study of OX40 agonist ivuxolimab in advanced cancers. Study as a whole: Every patient in dose escalation had hepatocellular carcinoma, melanoma, renal cell or head and neck cancer. Broader study findings: Low normalized T-cell clonal expansion also characterized some of the nonresponders.

The sample in question was CD4+ or CD8+ T cells sorted from blood, obtained in a trial of the OX40 agonist ivuxolimab. The chain recombines TRBV2 with TRBJ2-1; D is unclear. The sequence was obtained from an adult with an advanced solid tumor such as melanoma, head and neck, liver or kidney cancer. The CDR3 coding sequence is TGTGCCAGCATGCGGACGTACAATGAGCAGTTCTTC. Translated, it gives CASMRTYNEQFF.